The 8 T cell receptor beta chains below all came from one sample that was sequenced in a study of technical replicates of blood from several donors. The repertoire was sequenced with immunoSEQ multiplex PCR; TCRdb's copy has only in-frame clones and lacks some. Among around 53,000 clones listed, approximately 90% were seen once. Sequenced material: PBMCs. The receptors stem from a human donor in good health. Some clones in this sample may be carry-over from other donors' samples.

This clone was counted once. The chain couples TRBV7-8 to TRBJ2-1, with TRBD2 matching over 10 bases. The ends lost 1 base at V and 6 bases at J; junction bases unmatched: 6. Germline V lookup: CDR1 SGHVS, CDR2 FQNEAQ. The CDR3 consists of 16 residues. The CDR3 sequence is CASSLVTAGGPNEQFF. CDR3 DNA: TGTGCCAGCAGCTTAGTTACAGCGGGAGGGCCCAATGAGCAGTTCTTC.

This chain links TRBV7-2 with TRBJ2-5; D possibly corresponds to TRBD2 (6 bases). The ends were cut back, 5 bases at V and 5 bases at J, with 15 bases in the middle. Germline lookup yields CDR1 SGHTA and CDR2 FQGNSA. The CDR3 loop spans 14 amino acids. CDR3 coding DNA: TGTGCCAGCAGCCCCCGGGACCGGGGGGAGACCCAGTACTTC. Protein product: CASSPRDRGETQYF.

This clone appeared a single time. This chain connects TRBV7-2 to TRBJ2-3; 10 bases map to TRBD2. V gave up 5 bases and J gave up 7 bases; unmatched junction bases: 9. The CDR3 is 15 amino acids. Germline V gene sequence: CDR1 SGHTA, CDR2 FQGNSA. The CDR3, as DNA: TGTGCCAGCAGCCGAGCGGGAGGGGGCACTTATACGCAGTATTTT. Translating it yields CASSRAGGGTYTQYF.

The rearrangement joins TRBV11-1 to TRBJ1-2; no firm D call. The V and J ends lost 1 base and 8 bases respectively, with 11 bases between them. Germline V gene data show CDR1 as SGHAT and CDR2 as FQDESV (reference sequence). The CDR3 loop spans 13 amino acids. CDR3 bases: TGTGCCAGCAGCTTAGACGGGGTAGGCGGCTACACCTTC. Translating it yields CASSLDGVGGYTF. The variable domain in full, completed from reference TRBV11-1 and TRBJ1-2, reads EAEVAQSPRYKITEKSQAVAFWCDPISGHATLYWYRQILGQGPELLVQFQDESVVDDSQLPKDRFSAERLKGVDSTLKIQPAELGDSAMYLCASSLDGVGGYTFGSGTRLTVV.

The chain uses TRBV30 and TRBJ2-7; TRBD1 is a possible D gene (5 bases). Germline loops: CDR1 GTSNPN, CDR2 SVGIG (reference sequence). The CDR3 totals 14 residues. Between the trimmed V and J ends, which lost 7 bases and 0 bases, there was a span of 16 bases. The CDR3 nucleotides are TGTGCCTTAAAAAGACAGTCTTCCTCCTACGAGCAGTACTTC. Translation gives CALKRQSSSYEQYF. Looking up the rest from reference TRBV30 and TRBJ2-7 gives the full variable domain: SQTIHQWPATLVQPVGSPLSLECTVEGTSNPNLYWYRQAAGRGLQLLFYSVGIGQISSEVPQNLSASRPQDRQFILSSKKLLLSDSGFYLCALKRQSSSYEQYFGPGTRLTVT.

This sequence joins TRBV18 and TRBJ1-6; 8 bases fit TRBD1. With V trimmed by 6 bases and J by 8 bases, 9 bases remained unmatched. CDR1 KGHSH and CDR2 LQKENI come from the germline V gene. The CDR3 extends over 15 amino acids. CDR3 sequence: CASSPGQGRHSPLHF. CDR3 coding DNA: TGTGCCAGCTCCCCCGGACAGGGACGGCATTCACCCCTCCACTTT.

Points on this clone: This specimen includes other DNA sequences encoding the same CDR3. This chain uses TRBV5-1 with TRBJ2-2, with a possible D match to TRBD2 (5 bases). Per the germline V gene, CDR1 is SGHRS and CDR2 is YFSETQ. This CDR3 spans 17 amino acids. V lost 4 bases, J lost 1 base, and 17 bases lay in between. The CDR3 coding sequence is TGCGCCAGCAGCCAAAAAAGGACCGGAGGGAACACCGGGGAGCTGTTTTTT. Encoded protein: CASSQKRTGGNTGELFF.

The V and J genes are TRBV4-3 and TRBJ1-4; D is uncertain. The germline gives CDR1 LGHNA, CDR2 YSLEER. Trimming cost V 0 bases and J 4 bases, with 9 bases left between them. The CDR3 has 15 residues. The CDR3 nucleotides read TGCGCCAGCAGCCAAGAGGCCCGTGGTAATGAAAAACTGTTTTTT. It codes for CASSQEARGNEKLFF.